One sample yielded the 15 T cell receptor beta chains listed below, sequenced in a study of T cells in Graves' hyperthyroidism and ophthalmopathy. Regions amplified from RNA transcripts were the TCR beta CDR3 regions. TCR CDR3 underwent first-round RT-PCR with the HTBI primer set. Using its own MiXCR run on the multiplex PCR reads, TCRdb lists one record per CDR3 protein. The sample has over 400,000 distinct CDR3 sequences; about 22% are singletons. The sequenced material came from blood. The receptors stem from a woman between 65 and 79 years old with Graves' ophthalmopathy.

The chain combines TRBV6-2 or TRBV6-3 with TRBJ1-2, with D possibly matching TRBD1 (6 bases). The CDR3 runs 13 residues. Germline V gives CDR1 MNHEY, CDR2 SVGEGT. V lost 2 bases and J 10 bases, leaving 14 bases between the germline ends. CDR3 sequence: CASSYVRGPLYTF. The CDR3 DNA is TGTGCCAGCAGTTACGTCAGGGGCCCTCTCTACACCTTC.

J is TRBJ1-6 and V is TRBV30, with D possibly matching TRBD1 (5 bases). The CDR3 spans 17 residues. CDR1 is GTSNPN, CDR2 SVGIG, per germline (reference sequence). Between the trimmed V and J ends, which lost 6 bases and 9 bases, there was a span of 27 bases. The CDR3 DNA reads as TGTGCCTGTTACCGTGTCGGAGGGGAGTTAAGAGGTTCACCCCTCCACTTT. Its translation is CACYRVGGELRGSPLHF.

This clonotype appeared a few times. Written as DNA, the CDR3 is TGTGCCAGTAGTCCCGGGACTACAAATACCAATGAGCAGTTCTTC. This encodes CASSPGTTNTNEQFF. The J gene is TRBJ2-1, the V gene TRBV19; the match to TRBD2 covers 7 bases. CDR1 and CDR2 (germline): LNHDA, SQIVND (reference sequence). The CDR3 contains 15 residues. V lost 5 bases, J lost 6 bases, and 10 bases stayed unmatched. Variable domain in full (rest from reference TRBV19 and TRBJ2-1): DGGITQSPKYLFRKEGQNVTLSCEQNLNHDAMYWYRQDPGQGLRLIYYSQIVNDFQKGDIAEGYSVSREKKESFPLTVTSAQKNPTAFYLCASSPGTTNTNEQFFGPGTRLTVL.

For the CDR3, the DNA is TGTGCCTGGGCCCGGGACAACAACAATCAGCCCCAGCATTTT. This translates into CAWARDNNNQPQHF. The V call is TRBV30, the J call TRBJ1-5, with D tentatively TRBD1 (6 bases). The CDR3 is made up of 14 amino acids. CDR1 and CDR2 (germline): GTSNPN, SVGIG (reference sequence). Between the trimmed V and J ends, which lost 5 bases and 3 bases, there was a span of 14 bases. The full variable domain, completed using reference TRBV30 and TRBJ1-5, is SQTIHQWPATLVQPVGSPLSLECTVEGTSNPNLYWYRQAAGRGLQLLFYSVGIGQISSEVPQNLSASRPQDRQFILSSKKLLLSDSGFYLCAWARDNNNQPQHFGDGTRLSIL.

This clonotype was seen a handful of times. V gene TRBV7-2 combines with J gene TRBJ2-1; 9 positions agree with TRBD2. CDR1 SGHTA and CDR2 FQGNSA come from the germline V gene. The CDR3 totals 15 residues. The J segment lost 5 bases and the V segment lost 3 bases, leaving 5 bases of the junction unmatched. CDR3 amino acids: CASSFQAGGHNEQFF. The CDR3 coding sequence is TGTGCCAGCAGCTTCCAAGCGGGAGGACACAATGAGCAGTTCTTC.

The chain joins TRBV19 to TRBJ1-4; D is ambiguous. The CDR3 is 13 residues long. The germline CDR1 and CDR2 sequences are LNHDA and SQIVND (reference sequence). Trimming shortened V by 4 bases and J by 2 bases, and 5 bases separated the two germline ends. This CDR3 is CASSTQTNEKLFF. The CDR3 nucleotides read TGTGCCAGTAGTACTCAGACTAATGAAAAACTGTTTTTT.

This clonotype was found a few times. The chain uses TRBV20-1 and TRBJ2-1; D possibly corresponds to TRBD2 (5 bases). The germline V gene encodes CDR1 DFQATT and CDR2 SNEGSKA (reference sequence). Trimming stripped 6 bases from V and 11 bases from J, with 17 bases between. The CDR3 totals 12 residues. CDR3 sequence: CSATSYASKQFF. For the CDR3, the DNA is TGCAGTGCAACCTCCTATGCTAGCAAGCAGTTCTTC.

In its sample, this clonotype was seen many times. J is TRBJ2-2 and V is TRBV12-3 or TRBV12-4; TRBD2 aligns across 9 bases. J was trimmed by 7 bases and V by 3 bases; bases with no gene match: 9. The CDR3 totals 16 residues. DNA of the CDR3: TGTGCCAGCAGTTTGTTTGCGGGAGGGCCGAACGGGGAGCTGTTTTTT. Its translation is CASSLFAGGPNGELFF.

This clonotype was seen ten or more times. The chain uses TRBV5-1 and TRBJ2-1, with 7 bases matching TRBD2. The V segment lost 6 bases and the J segment 2 bases; nucleotides outside the gene matches: 2. Germline V CDR1 and CDR2: SGHRS, YFSETQ. This CDR3 has 13 amino acids. The CDR3, as DNA: TGCGCCAGCAAAAGCGGGACCTACAATGAGCAGTTCTTC. It specifies CASKSGTYNEQFF.

Only a few counts were recorded for this clonotype. V and J are TRBV7-3 and TRBJ2-5; 8 positions agree with TRBD1. V shed 2 bases and J 4 bases; nucleotides not matched to a gene: 15. Germline CDR1 is SGHTA and CDR2 is FQGTGA. CDR3 size: 18 residues. The DNA for the CDR3 is TGTGCCAGCAGCTTATCGGCAGGGGGCATCTCTTCGGGAGAGACCCAGTACTTC. Translation gives CASSLSAGGISSGETQYF.

This sequence joins TRBV20-1 and TRBJ2-2; D possibly corresponds to TRBD1 (5 bases). The CDR3 runs 14 residues. Germline V gene sequence: CDR1 DFQATT, CDR2 SNEGSKA (reference sequence). Trimming pared 6 bases from V and 1 base from J, leaving 12 bases between. Here the CDR3 reads CSAPWQGNTGELFF. CDR3 DNA sequence: TGCAGTGCCCCATGGCAGGGGAACACCGGGGAGCTGTTTTTT.

CDR3 nucleotide sequence: TGTGCCAGCAGCTTAGATTCGGGACAGGTGTACAATGAGCAGTTCTTC. It yields the protein CASSLDSGQVYNEQFF. This chain connects TRBV11-3 to TRBJ2-1; TRBD1 agrees at 8 bases. J gave up 4 bases and V 0 bases, and 5 bases lay outside the gene matches. The germline CDR1 and CDR2 sequences are SGHNT and YENEEA. The CDR3 length is 16 residues.

The chain carries TRBV7-9 and TRBJ2-7; TRBD2 aligns across 13 bases. The germline V gene encodes CDR1 SEHNR and CDR2 FQNEAQ (reference sequence). There are 16 residues in the CDR3. After removal of 4 bases from V and 4 bases from J, the junction contained 7 bases not matched to a gene. CDR3 DNA sequence: TGTGCCAGCAGCTCCGGACCGGGACTAGCGGGATACGAGCAGTACTTC. Its translation: CASSSGPGLAGYEQYF.

There are many counts of this clonotype. The CDR3 spells CSAKGAGNQPQHF. The CDR3 nucleotides are TGCAGTGCTAAGGGGGCCGGCAATCAGCCCCAGCATTTT. The chain is built from TRBV20-1 and TRBJ1-5; 7 bases line up with TRBD1. The CDR3 spans 13 residues. Germline values: CDR1 DFQATT, CDR2 SNEGSKA (reference sequence). Trimming removed 4 bases from V and 2 bases from J; junction bases left unmatched: 2.

This clonotype was observed a handful of times. This rearrangement joins TRBV3-1 to TRBJ1-5, with D possibly TRBD1 on 5 matching bases. The V gene lost 1 base and the J gene lost 1 base, with 11 bases spanning the gap. Germline-derived CDR1 and CDR2 are LGHDT and YNNKEL (reference sequence). This CDR3 is built from 16 residues. The CDR3, as DNA: TGTGCCAGCAGCCAAGGGTTTGGGGGGAGCAATCAGCCCCAGCATTTT. Encoded protein: CASSQGFGGSNQPQHF.